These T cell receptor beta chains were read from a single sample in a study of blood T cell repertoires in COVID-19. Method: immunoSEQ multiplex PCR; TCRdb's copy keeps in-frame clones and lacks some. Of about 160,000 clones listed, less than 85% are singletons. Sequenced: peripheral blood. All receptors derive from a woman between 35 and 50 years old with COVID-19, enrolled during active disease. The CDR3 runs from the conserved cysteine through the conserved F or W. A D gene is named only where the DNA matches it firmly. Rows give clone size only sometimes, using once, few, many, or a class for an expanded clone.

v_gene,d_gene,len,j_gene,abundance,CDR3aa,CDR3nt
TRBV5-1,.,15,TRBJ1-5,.,CASSLDAGYNQPQHF,TGCGCCAGCAGCTTGGACGCCGGGTACAATCAGCCCCAGCATTTT
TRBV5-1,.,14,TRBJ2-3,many,CASSYSGGTDTQYF,TGCGCCAGCAGTTACTCGGGAGGCACAGATACGCAGTATTTT
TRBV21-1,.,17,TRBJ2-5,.,CASSTRTGELIEETQYF,TGTGCCAGCAGCACCAGGACAGGGGAGTTAATTGAAGAGACCCAGTACTTC
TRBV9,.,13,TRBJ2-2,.,CASSLGVRGELFF,TGTGCCAGCAGCCTGGGCGTCCGCGGGGAGCTGTTTTTT
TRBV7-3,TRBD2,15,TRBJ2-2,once,CASSLSGRAPGELFF,TGTGCCAGCAGCCTTAGCGGGAGGGCCCCCGGGGAGCTGTTTTTT
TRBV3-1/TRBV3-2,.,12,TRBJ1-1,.,CASSQRGTEAFF,TGTGCCAGCAGCCAGCGGGGGACTGAAGCTTTCTTT
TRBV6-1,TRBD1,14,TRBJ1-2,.,CASSETGGDYGYTF,TGTGCCAGCAGTGAAACAGGGGGAGACTATGGCTACACCTTC
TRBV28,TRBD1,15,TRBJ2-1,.,CASSTTGTGGHEQFF,TGTGCCAGCAGTACTACCGGGACAGGGGGCCATGAGCAGTTCTTC
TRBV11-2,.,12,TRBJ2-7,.,CASSLDLSEQYF,TGTGCCAGCAGCTTAGATCTTTCCGAGCAGTACTTC
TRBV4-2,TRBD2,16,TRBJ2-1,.,CASSRRKVAGYNEQFF,TGTGCCAGCAGCCGCCGTAAGGTAGCGGGGTACAATGAGCAGTTCTTC
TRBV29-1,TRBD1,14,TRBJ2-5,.,CSVEPGTGQETQYF,TGCAGCGTTGAACCCGGGACAGGTCAAGAGACCCAGTACTTC
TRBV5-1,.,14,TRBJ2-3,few,CASSLGGGTDTQYF,TGCGCCAGCAGCTTGGGAGGCGGGACAGATACGCAGTATTTT
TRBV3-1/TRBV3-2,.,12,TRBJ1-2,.,CASSQDRVGYTF,TGTGCCAGCAGCCAAGACAGGGTTGGCTACACCTTC
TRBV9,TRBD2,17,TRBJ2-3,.,CASSTPGLAGVKDTQYF,TGTGCCAGCAGCACACCGGGACTAGCGGGAGTAAAAGATACGCAGTATTTT
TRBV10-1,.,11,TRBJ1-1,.,CARRRGVEAFF,TGCGCCAGAAGGAGGGGAGTTGAAGCTTTCTTT
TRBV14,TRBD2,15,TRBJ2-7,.,CASSPRLAGRYEQYF,TGTGCCAGCAGCCCGAGACTAGCGGGCCGCTACGAGCAGTACTTC
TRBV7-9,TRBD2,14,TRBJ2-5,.,CASSQAGGAETQYF,TGTGCCAGCAGCCAAGCGGGGGGGGCCGAGACCCAGTACTTC
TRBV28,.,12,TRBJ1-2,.,CASSLQGRSYTF,TGTGCCAGCAGTTTACAGGGAAGGAGCTACACCTTC
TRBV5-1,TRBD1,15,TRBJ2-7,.,CASSFVGTGHYEQYF,TGCGCCAGCAGCTTCGTGGGGACAGGGCACTACGAGCAGTACTTC
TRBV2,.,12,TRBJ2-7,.,CASTDSLGEQYF,TGTGCCAGCACCGACTCTCTGGGCGAGCAGTACTTC
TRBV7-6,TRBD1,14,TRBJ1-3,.,CASARQGIGNTIYF,TGTGCCAGCGCACGACAGGGGATTGGCAACACCATATATTTT
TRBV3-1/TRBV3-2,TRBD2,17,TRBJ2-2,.,CASSQDWVAGMTGELFF,TGTGCCAGCAGCCAAGATTGGGTAGCGGGAATGACCGGGGAGCTGTTTTTT
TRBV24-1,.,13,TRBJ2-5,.,CATSDFGQETQYF,TGTGCCACCAGTGATTTCGGGCAAGAGACCCAGTACTTC
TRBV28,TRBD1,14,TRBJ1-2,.,CASSFGTVIYGYTF,TGTGCCAGCAGTTTCGGGACAGTTATCTATGGCTACACCTTC
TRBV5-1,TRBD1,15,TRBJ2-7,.,CASSFQGAPTYEQYF,TGCGCCAGCAGCTTTCAGGGGGCTCCCACCTACGAGCAGTACTTC
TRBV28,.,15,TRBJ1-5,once,CASSLLDGGNQPQHF,TGTGCCAGCAGTTTATTAGACGGGGGCAATCAGCCCCAGCATTTT
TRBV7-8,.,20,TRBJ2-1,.,CASRQRGDQNSLESYNEQFF,TGTGCCAGCAGACAACGCGGGGACCAGAATAGTCTTGAGTCCTACAATGAGCAGTTCTTC
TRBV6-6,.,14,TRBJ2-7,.,CASSKERNSYEQYF,TGTGCCAGCAGTAAAGAGCGGAACTCCTACGAGCAGTACTTC
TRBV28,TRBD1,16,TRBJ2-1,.,CASSPLQGPEYNEQFF,TGTGCCAGCAGTCCTCTACAGGGGCCAGAGTACAATGAGCAGTTCTTC
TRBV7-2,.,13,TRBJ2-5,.,CASSVGHRETQYF,TGTGCCAGCAGCGTGGGACATCGGGAGACCCAGTACTTC
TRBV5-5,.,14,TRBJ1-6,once,CASSGALDISPLHF,TGTGCCAGCAGCGGGGCGTTGGACATTTCACCCCTCCACTTT
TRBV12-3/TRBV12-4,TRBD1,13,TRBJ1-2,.,CASRRDRNYGYTF,TGTGCCAGCAGACGGGACAGGAACTATGGCTACACCTTC
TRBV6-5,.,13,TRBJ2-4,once,CASTEGRGNIQYF,TGTGCCAGCACAGAAGGAAGGGGAAACATTCAGTACTTC
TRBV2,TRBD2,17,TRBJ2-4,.,CASSEVGTGGPKNIQYF,TGTGCCAGCAGTGAGGTCGGAACGGGGGGGCCAAAAAACATTCAGTACTTC
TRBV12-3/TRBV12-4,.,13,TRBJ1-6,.,CASKDSPVSPLHF,TGTGCCAGCAAGGACAGTCCCGTTTCACCCCTCCACTTT
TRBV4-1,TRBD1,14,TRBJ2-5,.,CASSPGQGRETQYF,TGCGCCAGCAGCCCGGGACAGGGTCGAGAGACCCAGTACTTC
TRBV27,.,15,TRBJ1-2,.,CASRDLTTGLEGYTF,TGTGCCAGCAGAGACCTTACTACAGGGTTGGAAGGCTACACCTTC
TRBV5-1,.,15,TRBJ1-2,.,CASNPRGRGDYGYTF,TGCGCCAGCAACCCGCGGGGGCGGGGAGACTATGGCTACACCTTC
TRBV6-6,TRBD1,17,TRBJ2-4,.,CASSLGQTNLAKNIQYF,TGTGCCAGCAGTCTGGGACAGACAAACTTAGCCAAAAACATTCAGTACTTC
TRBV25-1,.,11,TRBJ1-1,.,CASSINTEAFF,TGTGCCAGCAGTATAAACACTGAAGCTTTCTTT
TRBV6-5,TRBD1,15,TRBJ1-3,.,CASRQGAGSGNTIYF,TGTGCCAGCAGACAGGGGGCCGGTTCTGGAAACACCATATATTTT
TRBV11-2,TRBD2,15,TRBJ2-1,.,CASRKLAGQRNEQFF,TGTGCCAGCAGAAAACTAGCGGGGCAAAGAAATGAGCAGTTCTTC
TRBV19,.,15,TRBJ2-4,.,CASSGIEDSLNIQYF,TGTGCCAGTAGCGGAATTGAGGACAGCTTAAACATTCAGTACTTC
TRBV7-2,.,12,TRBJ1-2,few,CASISGGIGYTF,TGTGCCAGCATTTCGGGGGGCATTGGCTACACCTTC
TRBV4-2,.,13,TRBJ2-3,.,CASSQTSTDTQYF,TGTGCCAGCAGCCAAACTAGCACAGATACGCAGTATTTT
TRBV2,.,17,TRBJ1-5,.,CASSDGGVWASNQPQHF,TGTGCCAGCAGTGACGGAGGGGTTTGGGCCAGCAATCAGCCCCAGCATTTT
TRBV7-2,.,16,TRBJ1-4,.,CASSLGTVATNEKLFF,TGTGCCAGCAGCTTAGGGACAGTTGCAACTAATGAAAAACTGTTTTTT
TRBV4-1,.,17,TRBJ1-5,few,CASSQVGGRGFGQPQHF,TGCGCCAGCAGCCAAGTTGGGGGCAGGGGCTTCGGTCAGCCCCAGCATTTT
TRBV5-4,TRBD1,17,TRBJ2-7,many,CASSYDRGILKMDEQYF,TGTGCCAGCAGCTACGACAGGGGGATTTTAAAGATGGATGAGCAGTACTTC
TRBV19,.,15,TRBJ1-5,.,CASSMMASSNQPQHF,TGTGCCAGTAGTATGATGGCATCCAGCAATCAGCCCCAGCATTTT
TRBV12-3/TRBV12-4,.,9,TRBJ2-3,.,CASSYTQYF,TGTGCCAGCAGCTATACGCAGTATTTT
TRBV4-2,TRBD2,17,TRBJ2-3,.,CASSQGPSGGAEDTQYF,TGTGCCAGCAGCCAAGGACCTAGCGGGGGGGCGGAGGATACGCAGTATTTT
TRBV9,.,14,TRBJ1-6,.,CASSVIAENSPLHF,TGTGCCAGCAGCGTCATAGCAGAGAATTCACCCCTCCACTTT